The present T cell receptor (beta chain) was sequenced within a study of T cell responses to AZD1222 COVID-19 vaccine. Study-wide points: Without day 14 samples, only post-peak T cell repertoires were studied.

This CDR3 has 15 residues. V lost 5 bases and J lost 4, with 17 bases in between. The V gene's germline CDR1 is SEHNR and CDR2 FQNEAQ (reference sequence). Concerning this clone itself: Antigen unknown.

Sequencing used immunoSEQ multiplex PCR; TCRdb keeps in-frame clones, though not all of them. The profile shows 90,000 to 100,000 clones, around nine tenths of them singletons. This material consisted of peripheral blood, taken 28 days after the second AZD1222 dose. The chain uses TRBV7-9 and TRBJ1-2; D not resolved. This TCR was sampled from an adult who received the AZD1222 COVID-19 vaccine. The CDR3 nucleotides read TGTGCCAGCAGCAGCGTCCGCTCCACGATCTATGGCTACACCTTC. This gives the protein CASSSVRSTIYGYTF.